One TCR beta chain is described in this entry. The antigen is not known. This entry is derived from a study of naive and memory T cell subsets. Study-level findings and limits: TCR counts from RNA may reflect activation-linked expression changes.

Separate alpha and beta amplification began at the second PCR step. CMV status came from CD4+ T cell IFNgamma after overnight CMV lysate stimulation of fresh PBMCs. Both TRBC1 and TRBC2 were covered by a beta constant-region primer of two equimolar oligonucleotides. Nested alpha and beta constant-region primers with the SP2 primer drove four PCR rounds on ligated cDNA. An oligonucleotide with the SP2 primer and a 12-nucleotide UMI was ligated to the cDNA 3' end. MiXCR was run by TCRdb on the UMI-ligation and nested PCR reads, yielding one entry per CDR3 protein. There are 130,000 or so distinct CDR3 sequences in the sample; just over 35% occur only once, and approximately 0.9% lies in the top ten. The sequencing sample was made of central memory CD4+ T cells from blood. This TCR derives from a human donor in good health.

The chain's CDR3 is CASSFSANEQFF. CDR3 bases: TGTGCCAGCAGTTTTTCAGCCAATGAGCAGTTCTTC. The chain employs TRBV12-3 or TRBV12-4 and TRBJ2-1; D is undetermined. With 3 bases removed from V and 6 bases from J, the gap between germline ends came to 6 bases. The CDR3 spans 12 residues.